The present TCR beta chain was sequenced within a study of T cell clonotyping in hematopoietic cell transplantation. Comments on this clone: Antigen unknown.

Points from the study as a whole: Graft donor and pretransplant recipient Inverse Simpson Index values predicted broader posttransplant TCR diversity.

TCRdb's table, derived via immunoSEQ multiplex PCR, lists solely in-frame clones and lacks some. The data hold around 6,200 clones, with just under 90% observed a single time. This specimen was peripheral blood mononuclear cells, taken 100 days after allogeneic stem cell transplant. The sequence derives from a female patient between 40 and 50 years old who had an allogeneic stem cell transplant from a related donor, so the T cells may come from the graft donor. Some clones in this sample may be carry-over from other donors' samples.

In nucleotides, the CDR3 is TGTGCCAGCAGGGCCGGGACAGAAGAGACCCAGTACTTC. The encoded protein is CASRAGTEETQYF. The chain links TRBV21-1 to TRBJ2-5; the table's D call of TRBD1 was not tested on the DNA. TRBV21-1 is listed as a pseudogene. The CDR3 runs to 13 residues.